Below, 16 T cell receptor beta chains from the same sample are listed, as sequenced in a study of T cells in Graves' hyperthyroidism and ophthalmopathy (dated by TCRdb to the late 2010s). The library came from multiplex PCR. The reads were generated on an Illumina HiSeq 2000. The TCR beta CDR3 regions were amplified from RNA transcripts. The first round of RT-PCR for the TCR CDR3 was performed with the HTBI primer set and the Qiagen OneStep RT-PCR kit. TCRdb's own reprocessing of the public reads used fastp at Q25 and MiXCR and kept productive beta chains. Under each unique CDR3 protein, matching rows form one entry showing the most common genes and DNA. This sample lists fewer than 750,000 distinct CDR3 sequences; about 15% were detected once. Roughly 4.3% of the sample lies in the top ten. Input material: blood. The source of these receptors is a woman between 40 and 55 years old with Graves' ophthalmopathy.

Ten or more counts support this clonotype. The gene calls are TRBV29-1 and TRBJ1-1; 8 bases are a match to TRBD1. V lost 4 bases and J lost 4; bases outside the gene matches: 5. The CDR3 has 13 amino acids. Germline CDR1 and CDR2: SQVTM and ANQGSEA. CDR3 nucleotide sequence: TGCAGCGTTGGGGGACAGGAGGGCACTGAAGCTTTCTTT. It is translated as CSVGGQEGTEAFF.

This clonotype was recorded at least ten times. The genes are TRBV5-1 and TRBJ2-2; no clear D gene. Trimming removed 5 bases from V and 3 bases from J, with 8 bases in between. Per germline, CDR1 SGHRS and CDR2 YFSETQ. CDR3 length: 13 residues. CDR3 sequence (DNA): TGCGCCAGCAGTTCTGCCCACACCGGGGAGCTGTTTTTT. This sequence encodes CASSSAHTGELFF.

There are many counts of this clonotype. V usage is TRBV11-3 and J usage is TRBJ1-1; possibly TRBD1 for D (6 bases). Germline V gives CDR1 SGHNT, CDR2 YENEEA. The CDR3 is made up of 14 amino acids. The V gene lost 3 bases and the J gene lost 4 bases, with 12 bases spanning the gap. CDR3 sequence: CASSFRGQFTEAFF. The CDR3 region has the DNA TGTGCCAGCAGCTTCCGGGGGCAGTTCACTGAAGCTTTCTTT.

Ten or more counts support this clonotype. The chain is built from TRBV6-1 and TRBJ2-7; 10 bases match TRBD1. Germline CDR1 MNHNS, CDR2 SASEGT. J gave up 5 bases and V 2 bases, and 3 bases lay outside the gene matches. This CDR3 spans 14 amino acids. CDR3 sequence: CASSESGTGDEQYF. The DNA for the CDR3 is TGTGCCAGCAGTGAATCCGGGACAGGGGACGAGCAGTACTTC.

This clonotype was recorded at least ten times. The V call is TRBV20-1, the J call TRBJ2-7; D tentatively fits TRBD1 or TRBD2 (5 bases each). The germline CDR1 and CDR2 sequences are DFQATT and SNEGSKA (reference sequence). Trimming took 3 bases from V and 3 from J, leaving 21 bases between them. The CDR3 is 16 amino acids. CDR3 bases: TGCAGTGCTAGCCGTCCCAGTAGCCAGAGGGGCTACGAGCAGTACTTC. It yields the protein CSASRPSSQRGYEQYF.

V gene TRBV6-1 combines with J gene TRBJ1-3; no reliable D call. CDR1 and CDR2 (germline): MNHNS, SASEGT. CDR3 length: 15 amino acids. Trimming removed 2 bases at V and 0 bases at J, with 8 bases between. The CDR3 DNA is TGTGCCAGCAGTGAAAGGCTCCCCTCTGGAAACACCATATATTTT. Residues: CASSERLPSGNTIYF.

In its sample, this clonotype was seen many times. The chain links TRBV28 to TRBJ2-2, with 7 bases that match TRBD1. CDR1 MDHEN and CDR2 SYDVKM come from the germline V gene. With V trimmed by 4 bases and J by 5 bases, 7 bases remained unmatched. This CDR3 has 15 residues. The CDR3, as DNA: TGTGCCAGCAGTTCCGGACAGGTTGTAACCGGGGAGCTGTTTTTT. The encoded protein is CASSSGQVVTGELFF.

The rearrangement joins TRBV2 to TRBJ1-6; D is uncertain. Trimming removed 6 bases at V and 6 bases at J, with 6 bases between. This CDR3 contains 12 residues. CDR1 is SNHLY and CDR2 is FYNNEI in the germline V gene. In nucleotides, the CDR3 is TGTGCCAGCAGGCCAAGTAATTCACCCCTCCACTTT. Translated: CASRPSNSPLHF.

This clonotype was counted many times. V usage is TRBV6-5 and J usage is TRBJ1-1; possible D gene TRBD1, 5 bases. The CDR3 is 15 residues long. The V gene's germline CDR1 is MNHEY and CDR2 SVGAGI. The V end lost 0 bases, the J end lost 1 base, and 9 bases lay between the germline ends. The CDR3 DNA reads as TGTGCCAGCAGTTACTCGCGCACAGGGAACACTGAAGCTTTCTTT. It is translated as CASSYSRTGNTEAFF.

This clonotype was observed at least ten times. CDR3 bases: TGCAGCGTTGTCGTTAGCGTCAGCACCGGGGAGCTGTTTTTT. Its translation is CSVVVSVSTGELFF. The rearrangement links TRBV29-1 to TRBJ2-2, with D perhaps TRBD2 (5 bases). The CDR3 runs to 14 residues. The germline gives CDR1 SQVTM, CDR2 ANQGSEA. Trimming took 4 bases from V and 4 from J, leaving 13 bases between them.

The table lists this clonotype with many counts. The chain links TRBV24-1 to TRBJ2-2, with D unclear. The CDR3 extends over 13 amino acids. CDR1 and CDR2 (germline): KGHDR, SFDVKD. V shed 4 bases and J shed 7 bases, with 9 bases lying between them. CDR3: CATSELDGGELFF. The CDR3 bases are TGTGCCACCAGTGAATTGGACGGCGGGGAGCTGTTTTTT.

The J gene is TRBJ1-3, the V gene TRBV12-3 or TRBV12-4, with D perhaps matching TRBD1 (6 bases). V was trimmed by 2 bases and J by 0 bases, leaving 14 bases between them. This CDR3 region has 17 residues. CDR3 nucleotides: TGTGCCAGCAGTTTAATCAGGGGACTTTCCTCTGGAAACACCATATATTTT. Protein: CASSLIRGLSSGNTIYF.

This clonotype was seen ten or more times. This chain connects TRBV12-3 or TRBV12-4 to TRBJ1-1, with 7 nucleotides matching TRBD1. The CDR3 contains 16 residues. Trimming took 5 bases from V and 2 from J; bases not matched to a gene: 11. CDR3: CASSVYRGSPNTEAFF. The CDR3 DNA reads as TGTGCCAGCAGTGTATACAGGGGAAGCCCTAACACTGAAGCTTTCTTT.

The gene calls are TRBV11-2 and TRBJ1-1; no firm D call. The CDR3 has 15 residues. Per germline, CDR1 SGHAT and CDR2 FQNNGV. The ends were cut back, 5 bases at V and 2 bases at J, with 15 bases in the middle. The CDR3 DNA reads as TGTGCCAGCAGCCCCGGACCCTACAGAAACACTGAAGCTTTCTTT. This sequence encodes CASSPGPYRNTEAFF. Supplemented by reference TRBV11-2 and TRBJ1-1, the full variable domain reads EAGVAQSPRYKIIEKRQSVAFWCNPISGHATLYWYQQILGQGPKLLIQFQNNGVVDDSQLPKDRFSAERLKGVDSTLKIQPAKLEDSAVYLCASSPGPYRNTEAFFGQGTRLTVV.

The chain combines TRBV6-5 with TRBJ1-2, with 9 bases aligning to TRBD1. CDR1 and CDR2 from the germline V gene are MNHEY and SVGAGI. The CDR3 runs 16 residues. Trimming removed 4 bases from V and 8 bases from J; junction bases left unmatched: 14. CDR3 sequence reads: CASSSPGTGPFRGYTF. The DNA for the CDR3 is TGTGCCAGCAGTTCCCCCGGGACAGGGCCTTTTCGAGGCTACACCTTC.

This clonotype was picked up many times. V is TRBV27 and J is TRBJ2-7; 10 nucleotides align to TRBD2. The CDR3 has 16 residues. Germline lookup yields CDR1 MNHEY and CDR2 SMNVEV (reference sequence). With V trimmed by 4 bases and J by 3 bases, 9 bases remained unmatched. The CDR3, as DNA: TGTGCCAGCAGTTCCCGGCGGCTAGCGGGAGTCTACGAGCAGTACTTC. This sequence encodes CASSSRRLAGVYEQYF.